These 18 T cell receptor beta chains were sequenced from one sample in a study of blood T cells in healthy people across ages. Then a second PCR, running roughly 6 to 12 cycles, was carried out with a sample-barcoded 5' primer and a J-beta primer mix. TCRdb processed the 5' RACE reads anew with MiXCR; each CDR3 protein has one entry. Here the sample spans roughly 800,000 distinct CDR3 sequences, roughly 64% being singletons. Sequencing input: blood. Receptor source: a man aged 25 to 45 in good health.

V gene TRBV7-3 combines with J gene TRBJ2-7; 7 bases agree with TRBD2. Looked up from germline, CDR1 is SGHTA and CDR2 is FQGTGA. After removal of 3 bases from V and 1 base from J, the junction contained 6 bases not matched to a gene. The CDR3 sequence is 15 residues long. The DNA for the CDR3 is TGTGCCAGCAGCTTTAGTGCTAGCGGTTCCTACGAGCAGTACTTC. Amino acids: CASSFSASGSYEQYF.

Details on this clonotype: The junction and the germline gene differ at one end; a read error may be behind it. This chain's CDR3 is CASSSGTSGGAQETRYF. The CDR3 DNA sequence: TGTGCCAGCAGCTCCGGGACTAGCGGGGGGGCACAAGAGACCCGGTACTTC. The rearrangement uses TRBV5-6 and TRBJ2-5, with 16 bases identical to TRBD2. Germline V lookup: CDR1 SGHDT, CDR2 YYEEEE. The CDR3 sequence is 17 residues long.

This chain joins TRBV7-2 and TRBJ2-3; weak D call: TRBD1 (5 bases). CDR1 and CDR2 from the germline V gene are SGHTA and FQGNSA. Deletions cut 2 bases from V and 0 bases from J, with 15 bases between. This CDR3 spans 17 amino acids. The CDR3, as DNA: TGTGCCAGCAGCTTAAAGGGGCCGTATCCTAGCACAGATACGCAGTATTTT. This codes for CASSLKGPYPSTDTQYF. Variable domain in full (rest from reference TRBV7-2 and TRBJ2-3): GAGVSQSPSNKVTEKGKDVELRCDPISGHTALYWYRQSLGQGLEFLIYFQGNSAPDKSGLPSDRFSAERTGGSVSTLTIQRTQQEDSAVYLCASSLKGPYPSTDTQYFGPGTRLTVL.

With respect to this clonotype: The junction departs from the called germline gene at one end, perhaps through a read error. V usage is TRBV7-2 and J usage is TRBJ2-5; 8 bases match TRBD2. The CDR3 is 15 amino acids. Germline lookup yields CDR1 SGHTA and CDR2 FQGNSA. In DNA form, the CDR3 reads TGTGCCAGCAGCCCAAATAGCGGGACCCAAGAGGCCCAGTACTTC. Protein sequence: CASSPNSGTQEAQYF.

The genes are TRBV7-2 and TRBJ1-2, with 8 bases that match TRBD1. The CDR3 has 15 residues. Germline trimming cut 2 bases from V and 8 bases from J; bases unmatched to any gene: 10. CDR1 and CDR2 (germline): SGHTA, FQGNSA. The CDR3 DNA sequence: TGTGCCAGCAGCTTATTAGGAGACAGGGGAATAGGCTACACCTTC. This sequence encodes CASSLLGDRGIGYTF.

V gene TRBV12-3 or TRBV12-4 combines with J gene TRBJ1-1, with D perhaps TRBD1 (6 bases). This CDR3 is 13 amino acids long. V was pared by 4 bases and J by 1 base, with 7 bases between. DNA of the CDR3: TGTGCCAGCAGTTGGGGACAGAACACTGAAGCTTTCTTT. This encodes CASSWGQNTEAFF.

Comment on this clonotype: With a much larger clone just one base away, this may be a read error. The rearrangement joins TRBV28 to TRBJ2-1; TRBD1 matches 9 bases. Germline trimming cut 5 bases from V and 9 bases from J; bases unmatched to any gene: 11. CDR3 length: 15 amino acids. The germline V gene has CDR1 MDHEN and CDR2 SYDVKM. The CDR3, as DNA: TGTGCCAGCAGTAGTTCGGGACAGGGAAGGGTTGAGCAGTTCTTC. Residues: CASSSSGQGRVEQFF.

CDR3 region: CASSDSQGDLETQYF. Here the CDR3 DNA reads TGTGCCAGCAGTGACTCACAGGGGGATTTGGAGACCCAGTACTTC. The chain recombines TRBV6-1 with TRBJ2-5; 8 bases map to TRBD1. The germline V gene encodes CDR1 MNHNS and CDR2 SASEGT. After removal of 3 bases from V and 5 bases from J, the junction contained 8 bases not matched to a gene. This CDR3 comprises 15 residues.

The chain employs TRBV9 and TRBJ2-1; the match to TRBD2 covers 9 bases. Germline values: CDR1 SGDLS, CDR2 YYNGEE. The CDR3 has 16 amino acids. Trimming at V came to 4 bases and at J to 6 bases, leaving 11 bases not matched to a gene. As DNA, the CDR3 is TGTGCCAGCAGCCCCCAAAGACTAGCGGTAGGCAATGAGCAGTTCTTC. It codes for CASSPQRLAVGNEQFF.

The V call is TRBV30, the J call TRBJ1-5; possibly TRBD1 for D (6 bases). The length of the CDR3 is 13 residues. Germline lookup yields CDR1 GTSNPN and CDR2 SVGIG (reference sequence). V was clipped by 2 bases and J by 5 bases, with 10 bases between them. The CDR3 spells CAWSSGADQPQHF. DNA for the CDR3: TGTGCCTGGAGTTCGGGGGCGGATCAGCCCCAGCATTTT.

The rearrangement uses TRBV4-3 and TRBJ2-1; 11 nucleotides line up with TRBD2. The CDR3 runs 15 residues. The germline gives CDR1 LGHNA, CDR2 YSLEER. The ends lost 0 bases at V and 9 bases at J; junction bases unmatched: 4. This chain's CDR3 is CASSQEGTSGSEQFF. The DNA for the CDR3 is TGCGCCAGCAGCCAAGAAGGGACTAGCGGTAGTGAGCAGTTCTTC.

The rearrangement uses TRBV4-3 and TRBJ2-5, with D maybe TRBD2 (5 bases). The better agreement between TRBJ2-7 and the DNA end casts doubt on the J call. Germline loops: CDR1 LGHNA, CDR2 YSLEER. CDR3 length: 16 amino acids. CDR3: CASSQDWAREGSEQYF. The DNA for the CDR3 is TGCGCCAGCAGCCAAGATTGGGCTAGAGAGGGCAGCGAGCAGTACTTC.

A remark on this clonotype: One base away lies a much larger clone, so this may be a sequencing read error. The chain combines TRBV5-1 with TRBJ2-5; D perhaps matches TRBD1 (5 bases). V was clipped by 3 bases and J by 6 bases, with 21 bases between them. CDR1 and CDR2 from the germline V gene are SGHRS and YFSETQ. The CDR3 consists of 16 residues. The DNA of the CDR3 is TGCGCCAGCAGCTCGAGCCCAGGGTCAGGCACACAGACCCAGTACTTC. As protein: CASSSSPGSGTQTQYF.

J is TRBJ1-6 and V is TRBV15, with 7 bases identical to TRBD1. V trimming: 2 bases; J trimming: 9 bases; junction bases outside the gene matches: 4. The CDR3 extends over 14 amino acids. Germline V lookup: CDR1 LNHNV, CDR2 YYDKDF (reference sequence). As DNA, the CDR3 is TGTGCCACCAGCAGAACAGGGGTTGGTTCACCCCTCCACTTT. Residues: CATSRTGVGSPLHF.

This clonotype came up many times. This chain uses TRBV20-1 with TRBJ2-3; no reliable D call. Germline values: CDR1 DFQATT, CDR2 SNEGSKA (reference sequence). V dropped 3 bases and J dropped 3 bases, with 13 bases sitting between them. The CDR3 is 14 residues long. CDR3 loop: CSASRAVVTDTQYF. CDR3 nucleotide sequence: TGCAGTGCTAGTCGCGCGGTAGTAACAGATACGCAGTATTTT.

The DNA of the CDR3 is TGCGCCAGCAGCGGTGGTAGCGGGGGTCAAGAGACCCAGTACTTC. Its translation is CASSGGSGGQETQYF. The chain joins TRBV4-3 to TRBJ2-5; 9 bases are shared with TRBD2. Germline V CDR1 and CDR2: LGHNA, YSLEER. V lost 5 bases, J lost 2 bases, and 6 bases stayed unmatched. This CDR3 has 15 amino acids.

V and J are TRBV7-9 and TRBJ2-1, with D uncertain. CDR3 length: 13 amino acids. The V end lost 4 bases, the J end lost 10 bases, and 14 bases lay between the germline ends. The germline gives CDR1 SEHNR, CDR2 FQNEAQ (reference sequence). The CDR3 is CASSYSPTVEQFF. The CDR3 DNA reads as TGTGCCAGCAGCTACTCCCCCACGGTCGAGCAGTTCTTC.

This clonotype was observed a single time. The chain uses TRBV30 and TRBJ2-5, with 7 bases fitting TRBD1. The CDR3 has 14 amino acids. After removal of 4 bases from V and 5 bases from J, the junction contained 10 bases not matched to a gene. From germline, CDR1 is GTSNPN and CDR2 SVGIG (reference sequence). CDR3 nucleotides: TGTGCCTGGATGAAGGACAGGAGATCTGAGACCCAGTACTTC. It specifies CAWMKDRRSETQYF.